The T cell receptor (beta chain) described here comes from a study of blood T cell repertoires in COVID-19. Trimming shortened V by 0 bases and J by 1 base, and 10 bases separated the two germline ends. Germline V gene data show CDR1 as SGHDN and CDR2 as FVKESK. The CDR3 consists of 16 residues. This study enrolled people aged 18 to 89 from roughly 22 US geographic areas. Clinical history as reported by participants underpinned cohort assignment. Up to 2 weeks before entering the study, exposed participants had met a COVID-19 case. The table came from immunoSEQ multiplex PCR; TCRdb's copy has only in-frame clones and leaves some out. The sample includes about 370,000 clones, roughly 92% of them seen just once.

The J gene is TRBJ1-3, the V gene TRBV14; D gene uncertain. The sequence derives from a woman aged 40 to 50 who had been exposed to COVID-19. Sequencing was performed on PBMCs or T cells enriched from blood (not recorded which). This chain's CDR3 is CASSQEKRISGNTIYF. CDR3 DNA sequence: TGTGCCAGCAGCCAAGAGAAGAGGATTTCTGGAAACACCATATATTTT.